Sequencing of this T cell receptor (beta chain) was carried out in a study of human T cells and chemical hapten exposure. As for the study in general: The study patch tested 0.01% DPC on the upper back and read results at 6 days.

This clonotype was counted between two and nine times. The time point: pre-sensitization, week 0. Indicated treatment: therapeutic diphenylcyclopropenone sensitization with weekly scalp DPC. TCRdb passed the RACE reads through MiXCR, listing each CDR3 protein once. The sample includes 100,000 to 150,000 distinct CDR3 sequences, roughly 13% of them seen just once. Germline V gene data show CDR1 as DFQATT and CDR2 as SNEGSKA (reference sequence). The CDR3 runs to 12 residues. V lost 6 bases and J lost 3, with 12 bases in between. This clonotype originated in a woman aged 18-29 years with alopecia areata. Some clones in this sample may be carry-over from other donors' samples. Sample: whole blood, taken in connection with sensitization to the hapten diphenylcyclopropenone (DPC). The chain links TRBV20-1 to TRBJ2-7, with D possibly called TRBD1 or TRBD2 (5 bases each). CDR3 sequence reads: CSASLGDYEQYF. CDR3 in DNA: TGCAGTGCCAGCTTGGGGGACTACGAGCAGTACTTC.